The rows below give T cell receptor beta chains drawn from one sample of a study of T cell responses to AZD1222 COVID-19 vaccine. The repertoire was sequenced with immunoSEQ multiplex PCR; TCRdb's copy has only in-frame clones and lacks some. The sample lists 120,000 or so clones; roughly 92% were seen once. This sample comprised peripheral blood, obtained 28 days after the second AZD1222 dose. The receptors were gathered from an adult who received the AZD1222 COVID-19 vaccine. Each CDR3 is given without its conserved first and last residue.

V	CDR3
TRBV3-1/TRBV3-2	ASSQSPVGSNTEAF
TRBV19	ASTGQGYFDTIY
TRBV10-3	AISESVGATEAF
TRBV11-2	ASSWGGSYEQY
TRBV28	ASSYAGTDSYEQY
TRBV6-2/TRBV6-3	ASSFGVRTGELF
TRBV4-1	ASSRPLFPDSPLH
TRBV19	ASSLRRGTEAF
TRBV5-1	ASSLAQGGTGELF
TRBV5-1	ASSPRGATQSYEQY
TRBV28	ASSSQQGYSNQPQH
TRBV11-3	ASSLRLAIGSGELF
TRBV29-1	SVGDREAGELF
TRBV5-1	ASSRARGTDTQY
TRBV19	ASSIVWTGDTEAF
TRBV4-1	ASSQAPLSYNSPLH
TRBV7-6	ASSLESLAPTITSTDTQY
TRBV7-2	ASSFLPGQGVHEQY
TRBV10-3	AISESRGRFIYEQY
TRBV6-5	ASRRTRGGYNEQF
TRBV7-9	ASSFDSDTKPYEQY
TRBV27	ASSLAQPYSNQPQH
TRBV5-1	ASSLSASTPLEQY
TRBV3-1/TRBV3-2	ASSQGRLAAFYNEQF
TRBV21-1	ASSNADTQY
TRBV9	ASSSTSGGWETQY
TRBV7-6	ASSRGTGASSYNSPLH
TRBV9	ASSVDPDSNQPQH
TRBV19	ASTARGHPNQPQH
TRBV9	ASSVVPGSNSPLH
TRBV11-2	ASSFRGGDHSNQPQH
TRBV5-6	ASSFGPGAVGNTIY
TRBV6-2/TRBV6-3	ASSYSYLDGQETQY
TRBV20-1	SARIQDTQY
TRBV4-1	ASSQEEGGPADTQY
TRBV7-6	ASSLGPRLAGGLWIGELF
TRBV11-1	ASSLNQQNTGELF
TRBV18	ASHRTGTEAF
TRBV11-2	ASSARRGQGTDTQY
TRBV15	ATSRDPGLTNYGYT
TRBV10-3	AISDSGPSNEKLF
TRBV5-6	ASTRGRVNYGYT